A single sample gave rise to the 22 T cell receptor beta chains below, sequenced in a study of blood T cell repertoires in COVID-19. This table comes from immunoSEQ multiplex PCR, and its TCRdb copy is limited to in-frame clones, with some not included. The repertoire holds 300,000 to 350,000 clones, with about 87% as singletons. The sequenced sample was PBMCs or T cells enriched from blood (not recorded which). The receptors originated from a man in his thirties or forties who had recovered from COVID-19.

The chain combines TRBV6-6 with TRBJ2-3; 7 nucleotides align to TRBD1. This CDR3 has 17 residues. Trimming cost V 5 bases and J 3 bases; bases outside gene matches: 14. CDR1 is MNHNY, CDR2 SVGAGI, per germline (reference sequence). CDR3 DNA: TGTGCCAGCAGTCTAAAGGGGGCGCCTTCTCTGACAGATACGCAGTATTTT. It yields the protein CASSLKGAPSLTDTQYF.

The genes are TRBV5-1 and TRBJ1-1, with D possibly matching TRBD1 (6 bases). The CDR3 spans 14 residues. The V end lost 1 base, the J end lost 3 bases, and 10 bases lay between the germline ends. CDR1 and CDR2 (germline): SGHRS, YFSETQ. The CDR3 region has the DNA TGCGCCAGCAGCTTGAAGACAGGTGACACTGAAGCTTTCTTT. It encodes CASSLKTGDTEAFF.

This clone was recorded a few times. The chain is built from TRBV30 and TRBJ1-5; 7 bases map to TRBD1. The CDR3 is made up of 14 amino acids. V lost 2 bases to trimming and J lost 5 bases; unmatched junction nucleotides: 6. Germline CDR1 is GTSNPN and CDR2 is SVGIG (reference sequence). The DNA of the CDR3 is TGTGCCTGGAGTAGGGACAGATACGATCAGCCCCAGCATTTT. It encodes CAWSRDRYDQPQHF.

V and J are TRBV2 and TRBJ1-5; D uncertain. The CDR3 is 14 amino acids. Looked up from germline, CDR1 is SNHLY and CDR2 is FYNNEI. V shed 7 bases and J shed 0 bases, with 10 bases lying between them. CDR3 DNA: TGTGCCAGCACTCCGGAGCTTAGCAATCAGCCCCAGCATTTT. Protein product: CASTPELSNQPQHF.

The rearrangement links TRBV2 to TRBJ1-5, with 9 nucleotides matching TRBD1. Germline V gene data show CDR1 as SNHLY and CDR2 as FYNNEI. This CDR3 has 14 amino acids. Trimming took 4 bases from V and 6 from J; bases not matched to a gene: 4. CDR3 sequence: CASSGQGGGQPQHF. The CDR3 bases are TGTGCCAGCAGTGGACAGGGGGGCGGTCAGCCCCAGCATTTT.

The chain combines TRBV10-2 with TRBJ1-2, with 8 bases fitting TRBD1. The CDR3 runs to 13 residues. V trimming: 4 bases; J trimming: 7 bases; junction bases outside the gene matches: 5. Germline V gene data show CDR1 as WSHSY and CDR2 as SAAADI. CDR3 sequence: CASSGQGARGYTF. The CDR3 nucleotides read TGCGCCAGCAGTGGGCAGGGGGCGCGTGGCTACACCTTC.

The rearrangement links TRBV18 to TRBJ2-3, with D possibly TRBD2 on 5 matching bases. CDR1 and CDR2 from the germline V gene are KGHSH and LQKENI. The CDR3 is 13 residues long. Deletions cut 3 bases from V and 3 bases from J, with 7 bases between. The chain's CDR3 is CASSPEGTDTQYF. CDR3 sequence (DNA): TGTGCCAGCTCACCCGAGGGTACAGATACGCAGTATTTT. Combining the CDR3 with reference TRBV18 and TRBJ2-3 gives the whole variable domain NAGVMQNPRHLVRRRGQEARLRCSPMKGHSHVYWYRQLPEEGLKFMVYLQKENIIDESGMPKERFSAEFPKEGPSILRIQQVVRGDSAAYFCASSPEGTDTQYFGPGTRLTVL.

The V gene is TRBV2, the J gene TRBJ2-3, with D uncertain. The CDR3 is made up of 11 amino acids. Per germline, CDR1 SNHLY and CDR2 FYNNEI. Between the trimmed V and J ends, which lost 6 bases and 2 bases, there was a span of 3 bases. CDR3 sequence reads: CASSNTDTQYF. CDR3 DNA sequence: TGTGCCAGCAGCAACACAGATACGCAGTATTTT.

The chain carries TRBV18 and TRBJ2-3, with D perhaps TRBD2 (6 bases). CDR1 is KGHSH and CDR2 is LQKENI in the germline V gene. Trimming removed 6 bases from V and 7 bases from J, with 20 bases in between. The CDR3 runs 15 residues. The CDR3 DNA reads TGTGCCAGCTCGCTCCGGGACTTGGATTATAATACGCAGTATTTT. It is translated as CASSLRDLDYNTQYF.

The rearrangement uses TRBV7-9 and TRBJ1-4; D might be TRBD1 (6 bases). Germline V gene data show CDR1 as SEHNR and CDR2 as FQNEAQ (reference sequence). This CDR3 is built from 14 residues. The V end was cut by 4 bases, the J end by 5 bases, with 11 bases between. For the CDR3, the DNA is TGTGCCAGCAGCTCCGGACAGTCAAATGAAAAACTGTTTTTT. This codes for CASSSGQSNEKLFF.

This chain uses TRBV9 with TRBJ2-3, with TRBD1 identical over 7 bases. This CDR3 contains 15 residues. The trim removed 2 bases at V and 4 bases at J, leaving 7 bases unmatched. The germline V gene encodes CDR1 SGDLS and CDR2 YYNGEE. CDR3 amino acids: CASSVPTGSADTQYF. The DNA for the CDR3 is TGTGCCAGCAGCGTCCCGACAGGGAGCGCAGATACGCAGTATTTT.

This chain joins TRBV18 and TRBJ2-7; D call uncertain. Germline V gene data show CDR1 as KGHSH and CDR2 as LQKENI. This CDR3 region has 13 residues. V lost 2 bases and J 6 bases, leaving 11 bases between the germline ends. CDR3 sequence (DNA): TGTGCCAGCTCACCAGAGATTGCGCTCGAGCAGTACTTC. Its protein product is CASSPEIALEQYF.

CDR3: CASSLQGAKNTEAFF. For the CDR3, the DNA is TGTGCCAGTAGCCTACAGGGGGCAAAGAACACTGAAGCTTTCTTT. J is TRBJ1-1 and V is TRBV19; 9 positions match TRBD1. Germline V gene sequence: CDR1 LNHDA, CDR2 SQIVND (reference sequence). The CDR3 is 15 residues long. V lost 6 bases, J lost 1 base, and 6 bases stayed unmatched. Together with reference TRBV19 and TRBJ1-1, the CDR3 gives the full variable domain: DGGITQSPKYLFRKEGQNVTLSCEQNLNHDAMYWYRQDPGQGLRLIYYSQIVNDFQKGDIAEGYSVSREKKESFPLTVTSAQKNPTAFYLCASSLQGAKNTEAFFGQGTRLTVV.

The chain couples TRBV4-1 to TRBJ1-1, with 7 bases aligning to TRBD1. This CDR3 has 17 residues. Trimming took 0 bases from V and 0 from J; bases not matched to a gene: 7. CDR1 MGHRA and CDR2 YSYEKL come from the germline V gene. CDR3 loop: CASSQDLKGQLNTEAFF. The CDR3 DNA follows: TGCGCCAGCAGCCAAGATCTTAAGGGACAGTTGAACACTGAAGCTTTCTTT.

The chain carries TRBV27 and TRBJ1-2, with TRBD1 matching over 7 bases. V shed 6 bases, J shed 2 bases, and the junction held 12 bases outside the gene matches. The CDR3 has 16 residues. CDR1 MNHEY and CDR2 SMNVEV come from the germline V gene (reference sequence). For the CDR3, the DNA is TGTGCCAGCAGATCCCTGGGACAGAATAAAAACTATGGCTACACCTTC. This codes for CASRSLGQNKNYGYTF.

This chain uses TRBV11-2 with TRBJ1-2; TRBD1 matches 9 bases. The CDR3 is 17 residues long. Germline V lookup: CDR1 SGHAT, CDR2 FQNNGV. The V gene end was trimmed by 0 bases and the J gene end by 3 bases; junction bases not matched to a gene: 8. The CDR3 spells CASSLDLGQGFDYGYTF. CDR3 bases: TGTGCCAGCAGCTTAGATTTAGGACAGGGGTTTGACTATGGCTACACCTTC.

The rearrangement links TRBV6-5 to TRBJ2-5; D call uncertain. V dropped 0 bases and J dropped 2 bases, with 7 bases sitting between them. The CDR3 is made up of 14 amino acids. Germline CDR1 reads MNHEY; CDR2 reads SVGAGI. CDR3 sequence reads: CASSYSQIQETQYF. The CDR3, as DNA: TGTGCCAGCAGTTACTCACAGATTCAAGAGACCCAGTACTTC.

The chain joins TRBV3-1 (or the pseudogene TRBV3-2) to TRBJ2-3; D remains ambiguous. CDR3 length: 14 residues. Germline CDR1 and CDR2: LGHDT and YNNKEL (reference sequence). The V and J ends lost 1 base and 2 bases respectively, with 7 bases between them. This CDR3 is CASSQVQYTDTQYF. The CDR3, as DNA: TGTGCCAGCAGCCAAGTACAGTACACAGATACGCAGTATTTT.

This chain's CDR3 is CASSQDRRTDTQYF. For the CDR3, the DNA is TGTGCCAGCAGCCAAGATCGTAGAACAGATACGCAGTATTTT. The V and J genes are TRBV4-2 and TRBJ2-3; D remains unclear. Trimming took 0 bases from V and 3 from J, leaving 7 bases between them. CDR1 is LGHNA, CDR2 YNFKEQ, per germline. This CDR3 contains 14 residues.

The V gene is TRBV15, the J gene TRBJ1-4; the D is unclear. The ends were cut back, 3 bases at V and 5 bases at J, with 7 bases in the middle. The CDR3 extends over 13 amino acids. Germline loops: CDR1 LNHNV, CDR2 YYDKDF (reference sequence). For the CDR3, the DNA is TGTGCCACCAGCAGTTACACCAATGAAAAACTGTTTTTT. Translating it yields CATSSYTNEKLFF.

The table lists this clone with a few counts. V is TRBV7-9 and J is TRBJ1-6, with TRBD1 matching 12 bases. CDR1 is SEHNR, CDR2 FQNEAQ, per germline (reference sequence). The CDR3 extends over 14 amino acids. The V segment lost 4 bases and the J segment 10 bases; nucleotides outside the gene matches: 2. In DNA, the CDR3 is TGTGCCAGCAGCTCCGGGACAGGGGGCTCACCCCTCCACTTT. This codes for CASSSGTGGSPLHF.

The V gene is TRBV27, the J gene TRBJ2-7, with 7 bases identical to TRBD1. The CDR3 loop spans 12 amino acids. The germline V gene encodes CDR1 MNHEY and CDR2 SMNVEV (reference sequence). J lost 6 bases, V lost 8 bases, and 7 bases had no gene match. The CDR3 nucleotides read TGTGCCAGCGGAGAACAGGGGCCCGAGCAGTACTTC. It translates to CASGEQGPEQYF.